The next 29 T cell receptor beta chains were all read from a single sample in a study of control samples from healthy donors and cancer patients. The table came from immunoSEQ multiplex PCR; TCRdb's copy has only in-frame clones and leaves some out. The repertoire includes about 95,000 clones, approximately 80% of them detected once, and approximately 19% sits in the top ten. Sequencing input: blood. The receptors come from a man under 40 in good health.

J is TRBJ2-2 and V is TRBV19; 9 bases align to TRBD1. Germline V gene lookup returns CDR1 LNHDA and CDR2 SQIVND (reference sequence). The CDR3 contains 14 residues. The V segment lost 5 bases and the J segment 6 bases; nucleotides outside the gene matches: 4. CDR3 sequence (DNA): TGTGCCAGTAGTGGGACAGGGTTGGCCGGGGAGCTGTTTTTT. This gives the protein CASSGTGLAGELFF. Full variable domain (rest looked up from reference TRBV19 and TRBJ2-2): DGGITQSPKYLFRKEGQNVTLSCEQNLNHDAMYWYRQDPGQGLRLIYYSQIVNDFQKGDIAEGYSVSREKKESFPLTVTSAQKNPTAFYLCASSGTGLAGELFFGEGSRLTVL.

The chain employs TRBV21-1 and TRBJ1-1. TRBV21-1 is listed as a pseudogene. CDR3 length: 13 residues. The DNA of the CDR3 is TGTGCCAGCAGGGGGACTGAGGACACTGAAGCTTTCTTT. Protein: CASRGTEDTEAFF.

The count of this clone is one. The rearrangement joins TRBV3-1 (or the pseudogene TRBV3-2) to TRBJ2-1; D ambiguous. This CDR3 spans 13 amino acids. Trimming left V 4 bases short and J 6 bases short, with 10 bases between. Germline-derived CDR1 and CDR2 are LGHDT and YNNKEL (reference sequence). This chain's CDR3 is CASSPRLVNEQFF. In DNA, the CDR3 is TGTGCCAGCAGCCCCAGACTTGTCAATGAGCAGTTCTTC.

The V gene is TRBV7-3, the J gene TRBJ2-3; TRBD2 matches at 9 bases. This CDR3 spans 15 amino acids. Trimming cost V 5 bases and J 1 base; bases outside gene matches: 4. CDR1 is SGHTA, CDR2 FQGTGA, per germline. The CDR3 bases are TGTGCCAGCAGCAAGCGACTAGCGGGCACAGATACGCAGTATTTT. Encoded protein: CASSKRLAGTDTQYF.

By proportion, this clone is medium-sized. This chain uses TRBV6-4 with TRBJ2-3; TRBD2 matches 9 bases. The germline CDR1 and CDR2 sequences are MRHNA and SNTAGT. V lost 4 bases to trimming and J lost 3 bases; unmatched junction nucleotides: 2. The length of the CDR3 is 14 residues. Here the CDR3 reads CASSASGATDTQYF. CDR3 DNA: TGTGCCAGCAGTGCTAGCGGGGCAACAGATACGCAGTATTTT.

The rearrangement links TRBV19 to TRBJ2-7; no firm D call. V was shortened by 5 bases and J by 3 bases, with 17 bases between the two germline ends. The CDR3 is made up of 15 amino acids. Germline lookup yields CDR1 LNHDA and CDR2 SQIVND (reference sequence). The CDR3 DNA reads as TGTGCCAGTAGTCCCACCGCGGAAGAAATCTACGAGCAGTACTTC. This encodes CASSPTAEEIYEQYF.

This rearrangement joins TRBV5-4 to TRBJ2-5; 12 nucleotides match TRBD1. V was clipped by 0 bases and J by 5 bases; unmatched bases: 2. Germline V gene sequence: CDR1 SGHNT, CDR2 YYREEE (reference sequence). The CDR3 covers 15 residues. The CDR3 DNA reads TGTGCCAGCAGCTTGGAGGGACAGGGGGCGGAGACCCAGTACTTC. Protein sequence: CASSLEGQGAETQYF.

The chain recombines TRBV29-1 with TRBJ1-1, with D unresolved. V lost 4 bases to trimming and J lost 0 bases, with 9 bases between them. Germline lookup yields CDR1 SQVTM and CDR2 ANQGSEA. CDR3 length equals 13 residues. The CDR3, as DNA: TGCAGCGTTGGGACGGGCATGAACACTGAAGCTTTCTTT. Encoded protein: CSVGTGMNTEAFF. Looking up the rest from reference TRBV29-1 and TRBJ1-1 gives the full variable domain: SAVISQKPSRDICQRGTSLTIQCQVDSQVTMMFWYRQQPGQSLTLIATANQGSEATYESGFVIDKFPISRPNLTFSTLTVSNMSPEDSSIYLCSVGTGMNTEAFFGQGTRLTVV.

In DNA form, the CDR3 reads TGTGCCAGCAGTAAGCTGGAACAGGGGGGGCAGCCCCAGCATTTT. Its protein is CASSKLEQGGQPQHF. V gene TRBV27 combines with J gene TRBJ1-5, with 8 bases identical to TRBD1. Trimming cost V 5 bases and J 7 bases; bases outside gene matches: 10. CDR1 and CDR2 from the germline V gene are MNHEY and SMNVEV (reference sequence). The CDR3 length is 15 residues.

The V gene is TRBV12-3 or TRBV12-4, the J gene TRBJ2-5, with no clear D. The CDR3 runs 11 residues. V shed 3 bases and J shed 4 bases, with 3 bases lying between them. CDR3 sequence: CASSLVETQYF. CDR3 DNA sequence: TGTGCCAGCAGTTTGGTAGAGACCCAGTACTTC.

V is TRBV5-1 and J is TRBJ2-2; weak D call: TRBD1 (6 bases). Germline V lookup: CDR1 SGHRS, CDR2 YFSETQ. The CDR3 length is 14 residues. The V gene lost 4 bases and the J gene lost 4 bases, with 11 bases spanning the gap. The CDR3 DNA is TGCGCCAGCAGCGGAGACAGGCCCACCGGGGAGCTGTTTTTT. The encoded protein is CASSGDRPTGELFF.

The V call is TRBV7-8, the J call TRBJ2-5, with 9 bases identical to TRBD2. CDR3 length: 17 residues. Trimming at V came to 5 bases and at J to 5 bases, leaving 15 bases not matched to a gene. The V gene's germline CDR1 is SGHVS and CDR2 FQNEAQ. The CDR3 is CASSPTRAGGPVETQYF. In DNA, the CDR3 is TGTGCCAGCAGCCCAACTAGGGCGGGGGGGCCCGTTGAGACCCAGTACTTC.

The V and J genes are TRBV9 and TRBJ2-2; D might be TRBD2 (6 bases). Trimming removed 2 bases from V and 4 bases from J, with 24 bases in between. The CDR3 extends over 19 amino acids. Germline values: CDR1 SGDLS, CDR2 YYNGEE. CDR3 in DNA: TGTGCCAGCAGCGTGAGTCTATTCGGACTACGCCGCGCCACCGGGGAGCTGTTTTTT. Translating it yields CASSVSLFGLRRATGELFF. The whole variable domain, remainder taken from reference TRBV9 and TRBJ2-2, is DSGVTQTPKHLITATGQRVTLRCSPRSGDLSVYWYQQSLDQGLQFLIQYYNGEERAKGNILERFSAQQFPDLHSELNLSSLELGDSALYFCASSVSLFGLRRATGELFFGEGSRLTVL.

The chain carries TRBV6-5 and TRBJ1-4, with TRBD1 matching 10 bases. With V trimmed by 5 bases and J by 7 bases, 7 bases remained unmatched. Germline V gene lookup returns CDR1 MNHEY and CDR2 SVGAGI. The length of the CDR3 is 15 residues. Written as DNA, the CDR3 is TGTGCCAGCAGTCCCGACAGGGGGCACGGTGAAAAACTGTTTTTT. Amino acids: CASSPDRGHGEKLFF.

The CDR3 here is CAISERDRGLNEQFF. CDR3 nucleotide sequence: TGTGCCATCAGTGAGAGGGACAGGGGGCTGAATGAGCAGTTCTTC. This chain links TRBV10-3 with TRBJ2-1, with 12 bases that match TRBD1. The CDR3 covers 15 residues. Germline trimming cut 2 bases from V and 7 bases from J; bases unmatched to any gene: 3. Looked up from germline, CDR1 is ENHRY and CDR2 is SYGVKD.

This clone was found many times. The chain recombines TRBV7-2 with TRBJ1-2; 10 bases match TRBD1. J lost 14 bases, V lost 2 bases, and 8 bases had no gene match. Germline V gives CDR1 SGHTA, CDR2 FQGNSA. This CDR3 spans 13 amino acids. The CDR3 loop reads CASSLTRDRGWTF. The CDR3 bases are TGTGCCAGCAGCTTAACCCGGGACAGGGGATGGACCTTC.

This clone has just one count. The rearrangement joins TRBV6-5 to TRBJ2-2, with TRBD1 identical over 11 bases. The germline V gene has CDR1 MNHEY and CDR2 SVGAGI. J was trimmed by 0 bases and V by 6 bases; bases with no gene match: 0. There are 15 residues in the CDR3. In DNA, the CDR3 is TGTGCCAGCAGGGGACAGGGGGCGAACACCGGGGAGCTGTTTTTT. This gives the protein CASRGQGANTGELFF.

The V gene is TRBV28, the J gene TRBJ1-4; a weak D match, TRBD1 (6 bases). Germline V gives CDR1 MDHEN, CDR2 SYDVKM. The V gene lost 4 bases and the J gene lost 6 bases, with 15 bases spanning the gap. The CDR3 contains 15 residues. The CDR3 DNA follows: TGTGCCAGCAGTTCCATACAGGGAGGGCATGAAAAACTGTTTTTT. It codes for CASSSIQGGHEKLFF. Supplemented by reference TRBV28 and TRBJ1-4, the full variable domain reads DVKVTQSSRYLVKRTGEKVFLECVQDMDHENMFWYRQDPGLGLRLIYFSYDVKMKEKGDIPEGYSVSREKKERFSLILESASTNQTSMYLCASSSIQGGHEKLFFGSGTQLSVL.

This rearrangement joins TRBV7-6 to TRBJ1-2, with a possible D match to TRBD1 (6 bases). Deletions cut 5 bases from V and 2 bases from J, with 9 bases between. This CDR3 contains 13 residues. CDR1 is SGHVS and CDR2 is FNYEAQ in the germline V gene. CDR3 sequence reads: CASSAGQNYGYTF. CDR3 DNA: TGTGCCAGCAGCGCCGGACAGAACTATGGCTACACCTTC. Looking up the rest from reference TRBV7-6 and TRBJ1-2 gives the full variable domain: GAGVSQSPRYKVTKRGQDVALRCDPISGHVSLYWYRQALGQGPEFLTYFNYEAQQDKSGLPNDRFSAERPEGSISTLTIQRTEQRDSAMYRCASSAGQNYGYTFGSGTRLTVV.

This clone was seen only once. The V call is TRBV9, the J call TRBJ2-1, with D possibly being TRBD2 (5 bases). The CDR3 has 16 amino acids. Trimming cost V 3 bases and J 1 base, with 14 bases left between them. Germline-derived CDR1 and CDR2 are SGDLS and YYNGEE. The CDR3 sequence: CASSGKGSASYNEQFF. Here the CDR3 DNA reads TGTGCCAGCAGCGGGAAAGGGAGTGCGTCCTACAATGAGCAGTTCTTC.

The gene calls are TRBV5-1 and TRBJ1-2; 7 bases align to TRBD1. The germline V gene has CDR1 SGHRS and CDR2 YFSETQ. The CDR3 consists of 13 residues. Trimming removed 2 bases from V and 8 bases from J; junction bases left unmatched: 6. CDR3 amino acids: CASSFGDRGGYTF. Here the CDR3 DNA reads TGCGCCAGCAGCTTCGGGGACAGAGGAGGCTACACCTTC.

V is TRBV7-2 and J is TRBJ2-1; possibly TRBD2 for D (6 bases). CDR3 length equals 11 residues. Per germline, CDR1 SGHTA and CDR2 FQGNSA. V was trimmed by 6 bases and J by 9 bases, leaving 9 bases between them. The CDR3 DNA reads TGTGCCAGCAGTCCAGCGGGTGAGCAGTTCTTC. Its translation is CASSPAGEQFF.

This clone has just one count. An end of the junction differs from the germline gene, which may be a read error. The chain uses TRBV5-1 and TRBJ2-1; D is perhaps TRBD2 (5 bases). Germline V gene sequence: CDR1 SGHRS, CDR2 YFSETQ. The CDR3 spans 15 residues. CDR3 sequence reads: CASGLARTAYNEQFF. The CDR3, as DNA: TGCGCCAGCGGCTTGGCCCGGACTGCCTACAATGAGCAGTTCTTC.

The chain's CDR3 is CASSSGWTVTLNTEAFF. The CDR3 DNA follows: TGTGCCAGTAGTTCGGGATGGACAGTAACACTAAACACTGAAGCTTTCTTT. The rearrangement links TRBV19 to TRBJ1-1; D is possibly TRBD1 (6 bases). Trimming removed 5 bases at V and 2 bases at J, with 21 bases between. Per germline, CDR1 LNHDA and CDR2 SQIVND (reference sequence). The CDR3 has 17 amino acids. The variable domain in full, completed from reference TRBV19 and TRBJ1-1, reads DGGITQSPKYLFRKEGQNVTLSCEQNLNHDAMYWYRQDPGQGLRLIYYSQIVNDFQKGDIAEGYSVSREKKESFPLTVTSAQKNPTAFYLCASSSGWTVTLNTEAFFGQGTRLTVV.

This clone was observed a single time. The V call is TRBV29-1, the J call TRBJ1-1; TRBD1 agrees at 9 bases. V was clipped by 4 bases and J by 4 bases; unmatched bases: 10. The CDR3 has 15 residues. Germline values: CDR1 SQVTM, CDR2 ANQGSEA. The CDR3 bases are TGCAGCGTTGTGGTGTCGGGACAGGGTATCACTGAAGCTTTCTTT. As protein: CSVVVSGQGITEAFF.

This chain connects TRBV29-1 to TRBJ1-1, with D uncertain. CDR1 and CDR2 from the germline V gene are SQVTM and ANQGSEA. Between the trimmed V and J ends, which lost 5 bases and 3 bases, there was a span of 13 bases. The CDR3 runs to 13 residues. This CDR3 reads CSVLHRQYTEAFF. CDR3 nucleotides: TGCAGCGTTCTACACCGGCAGTACACTGAAGCTTTCTTT.

The CDR3 bases are TGTGCCAGCTCACCCGACAGGGTTGCCGGGGAGCTGTTTTTT. This translates into CASSPDRVAGELFF. V gene TRBV18 combines with J gene TRBJ2-2, with 7 bases fitting TRBD1. Trimming took 3 bases from V and 6 from J; bases not matched to a gene: 4. This CDR3 has 14 residues. Germline V CDR1 and CDR2: KGHSH, LQKENI.

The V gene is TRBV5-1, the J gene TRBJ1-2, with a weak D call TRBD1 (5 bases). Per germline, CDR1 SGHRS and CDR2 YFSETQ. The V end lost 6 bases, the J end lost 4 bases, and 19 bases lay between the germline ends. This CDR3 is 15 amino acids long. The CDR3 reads CASTQGGNQRYGYTF. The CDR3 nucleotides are TGCGCCAGCACCCAGGGTGGTAATCAACGCTATGGCTACACCTTC.

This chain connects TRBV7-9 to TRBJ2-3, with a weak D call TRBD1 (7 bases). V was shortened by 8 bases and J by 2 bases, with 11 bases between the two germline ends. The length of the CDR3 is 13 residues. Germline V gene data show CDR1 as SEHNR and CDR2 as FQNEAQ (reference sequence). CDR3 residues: CASQGGTTDTQYF. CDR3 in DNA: TGTGCCAGCCAGGGGGGCACCACAGATACGCAGTATTTT. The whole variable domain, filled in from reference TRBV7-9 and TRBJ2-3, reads DTGVSQNPRHKITKRGQNVTFRCDPISEHNRLYWYRQTLGQGPEFLTYFQNEAQLEKSRLLSDRFSAERPKGSFSTLEIQRTEQGDSAMYLCASQGGTTDTQYFGPGTRLTVL.